This T cell receptor beta chain was recovered during a study of cytomegalovirus exposure and HLA in healthy donors (dated by TCRdb to the late 2010s). For context, the study as a whole: In an earlier analysis of around 540 of the donors, around 290 Gb of sequence data and some 100 million unique TCR beta sequences from about 179 million T cells were reported. Of the 300 to 500 genotyped donors, less than 90% were placed in the genetic ancestry cluster associated with self-reported Caucasian donors. In a later analysis, previously published TCR beta repertoires from about 640 donors were re-analyzed and high-resolution HLA genotyping was added so that TCR occurrence patterns could be studied. HLA typing covered class I and class II loci at four-digit resolution. Typing coverage varied by locus: about 629-640 donors for A, B, C, DRB1 and DQB1; about 520 for DQA1; more than 600 for DPA1; roughly 470 for DPB1. Rather than drawing on any new phenotypic data, the later analysis identified candidate immune exposures from TCR beta sequences and the way those sequences occurred across donors. The study profiled the T cell repertoires of around 700 subjects by immunosequencing and related them to cytomegalovirus serostatus. Roughly five DR-DQ haplotypes were handled as single units for association and clustering, since linkage in the cohort was strong. In addition to the first cohort of 650 to 800 subjects, a separate validation cohort of around 110 different subjects was used. In a later genetic analysis, genome-wide SNP genotypes for 398 of the 666 donors were used, and that subset was treated as a discovery cohort. Among some 410 genotyped donors of the cohort, an average of around 240,000 unique TCR beta nucleotide sequences was sequenced per donor, of which 15% to 20% were non-productive. The study was designed to test whether signatures of past pathogen exposure could be identified by cataloging public T cell receptors. Every discovery cohort repertoire had been produced on one sequencing platform. To predict cytomegalovirus infection status, the study combined high-throughput TCR immunosequencing, statistical association of individual TCRs with disease status, and machine learning. Alongside the repertoire data, information on donor age, sex, ethnicity and CMV serostatus was compiled. An earlier analysis of some 500 of the donors used high-throughput TCR beta sequencing to judge whether each TCR beta V gene segment behaved as functional or pseudogenic. An early release covering about 600 HLA-typed donors comprised about 300 gigabases of sequencing data and roughly 85 million unique TCR sequences.

In total, 600 or so healthy bone marrow donors made up the cohort. At the time of sampling, every cohort member was nominally healthy, though immune exposures that went unrecorded were likely present. The donor was CMV seronegative and was included in the group of a few hundred seronegative cohort members. Each donor provided a peripheral blood sample, and peripheral blood mononuclear cells were used for TCR beta sequencing. The Qiagen DNeasy Blood Extraction Kit was used to extract genomic DNA from the blood cell samples. Receptor amplification or capture employed the immunoSEQ multiplex PCR assay. For the multiplex PCR, a mixture combining 60 forward primers for TCR Vbeta segments and 13 reverse primers for TCR Jbeta segments was used. A multiplex PCR assay on genomic DNA amplified the CDR3 region of rearranged TCR beta genes. Amplified TCR beta libraries were sequenced as 87-base-pair reads on the Illumina HiSeq System. In the source study's methods: A later analysis tallied roughly 80 million unique TCR beta chains across the 640 or so repertoires, and approximately 11 million of those chains were shared by two or more donors. Raw reads were error-corrected and collapsed into unique sequences with a nearest-neighbor algorithm that merged closely related sequences to remove PCR and sequencing errors. CDR3 sequences were aligned to IMGT reference sequences to assign V, D and J gene segments. For a sequence to be retained, at least a six-nucleotide match to both a V gene segment and a J gene segment was required. A rearrangement counted as productive if the CDR3 had no stop codons and remained in frame with V and J, and every other rearrangement counted as non-productive. CDR3 was defined by IMGT convention, running from the second conserved V-encoded cysteine to the conserved J-encoded phenylalanine. The earlier analysis of a few hundred of the donors excluded any sequence lacking an unambiguous match to a single V gene segment. In an earlier analysis of 587 of the donors, a V segment was called functional when productive rearrangements were above 56.7%, and segregating when the standard deviation between donors exceeded 5%. To diagnose cytomegalovirus status from the catalog of TCR beta chain sequences, a statistical classification framework was built. V and J gene assignment, in a later analysis, came from comparing TCR nucleotide sequences with IMGT/GENE-DB human TR gene sequences. The TCRdist pipeline was used in a later analysis to assign CDR3 sequences and most-parsimonious VDJ recombination scenarios. In a later analysis, every TCR beta chain was defined by the combination of its CDR3 amino acid sequence and its V-gene family, and reads without a unique V-gene family were dropped. To address suspected cross-contamination and a sequencing artifact, a later analysis removed over 500 highly shared, low-generation-probability nucleotide sequences. A later analysis calculated a clonal expansion index for each public chain from normalized within-repertoire ranks of inferred template counts. A later analysis computed generation probabilities with a VDJ recombination model fitted to out-of-frame rearrangements, and checked the results against IGoR. A later analysis scored TCR-TCR, TCR-HLA and TCR-CMV co-occurrence with hypergeometric tests, applying a repertoire-size bias correction to TCR pairs. False discovery rates were estimated in a later analysis by permuting HLA or CMV assignments 20 times. In a later analysis, co-occurring TCRs were grouped using DBSCAN, and TCRdist sequence similarity was added for clustering within HLA-allele-positive subsets. Co-occurrence clustering excluded repertoires with fewer than 30,000 or more than 120,000 public chains, plus five with anomalous nucleotide sharing. Held by TCRdb, this immuneACCESS table contains in-frame sequences only and omits some clones. Under half of the omission traces to an unresolved V gene where checked; the cause of the rest is unknown. D and trimming were read from the DNA, whereas the V and J calls and clone size are those reported in that table. In all, the sample holds about 140,000 clones, and 75% of those were seen once. Of the sample, 3.3% falls within the top ten clones.

On this clone itself: Its specific antigen is unknown. Base qualities are missing; no much larger clone stands one base away.

CDR1 is given as LGHNA and CDR2 as YNFKEQ, both from the germline V gene. V loses 0 bases of germline sequence and J loses 2 bases, and the interval between the two ends is 9 bases. The CDR3 goes from the cysteine to the phenylalanine over 15 residues. Here the CDR3 DNA is all that survives: 45 bases in frame from base 1. On the study overall, not on this receptor specifically: In an earlier analysis of about 550 of the donors, most TCR beta V segments were observed in productive rearrangements about 87% or about 30% of the time, broadly matching IMGT annotations. Sequencing depth was assumed to be roughly uniform across donors in the presence/absence analyses, though that assumption may not hold. A cluster of highly shared sequence variants was judged likely to represent a technical artifact of the sequencing pipeline. The study gave a list of over 150 TCR beta chains associated with cytomegalovirus. Correlated functional status among segregating V segments might reflect linkage disequilibrium, but an unknown experimental factor could not be ruled out. In a later genetic analysis, fewer N-insertions in productive TCRs were reported among donors in an Asian-associated ancestry cluster than the roughly 700-donor mean. A later analysis found that most CMV-associated TCR beta chains appeared HLA-restricted, with HLA associations seemingly driven largely by CMV exposure. The cohort was sequenced for TCR beta chains only, and without alpha or paired-chain data the features that could be detected were limited. The 87-base-pair reads could not distinguish some IMGT-functional V segments, including TRBV6-2 and TRBV6-3, so those segments were excluded. The earlier analysis of 587 of the donors excluded some 15 rarely observed V segments, including chromosome 9 orphons, because counts were too low. Strong co-occurrence of HLA alleles, especially DR and DQ, made assigning TCR associations to individual alleles difficult. The only immune exposure information available for the cohort was CMV serostatus. A later analysis found that HLA-associated TCR beta chains were more clonally expanded and had lower generation probabilities than equally common non-associated chains. At a false discovery rate of 0.05, a later analysis linked around 17,000 TCR beta sequences to specific HLA alleles. A further reported finding was that TCR beta sequences accurately predicted the HLA-A and HLA-B alleles for most subjects in the first cohort. In a later genetic analysis, a missense DCLRE1C variant was associated with V-gene and J-gene trimming of TCR beta chains, and the association was replicated in an independent cohort. Most TCR sequences were observed very rarely across donors, whereas some public TCRs were present in many individuals. HLA typing was unavailable for some donors at each locus, so association tests used only the typed subset. A few of the identified cytomegalovirus-associated TCR beta chains were confirmed in vitro to be specific for cytomegalovirus antigens. In a later analysis, several top co-occurrence clusters were reported to appear linked to parvovirus B19, influenza, CMV and Epstein-Barr virus. The classifier was reported to diagnose cytomegalovirus status with high specificity and sensitivity in both the original and validation cohorts. In a later analysis, the rate of TCR association differed among HLA loci, with DRB1 alleles having the most associated TCRs and HLA-C alleles having the fewest. It was suggested by the authors that the approach could potentially be generalized to other disease states and immunological phenotypes.

Sequencing input: PBMCs. The receptor chain draws on TRBV4-2 and TRBJ2-3; the D gene assignment is ambiguous. The clonotype comes from a man between 40 and 49 years old in good health and CMV-seronegative. In nucleotides, the sequence is TGTGCCAGCAGCCAAGACCCTACGAACACAGATACGCAGTATTTT. The translation is CASSQDPTNTDTQYF.